This TCR beta chain was documented in a study of OX40 agonist ivuxolimab in advanced cancers. Trimming cost V 4 bases and J 3 bases, with 7 bases left between them. The germline V gene encodes CDR1 MDHEN and CDR2 SYDVKM. There are 13 residues in the CDR3. Clones were read by immunoSEQ multiplex PCR, and TCRdb kept only the in-frame ones, dropping some. This table has tens of thousands of clones, around 94% appearing once. Sequenced material: CD4+ or CD8+ T cells sorted from blood, taken in a trial of the OX40 agonist ivuxolimab. The rearrangement links TRBV28 to TRBJ1-3; no firm D call. This TCR derives from an adult with an advanced solid tumor such as melanoma, head and neck, liver or kidney cancer. CDR3 nucleotides: TGTGCCAGCAGTTCCATCAGTGGAAACACCATATATTTT. This gives the protein CASSSISGNTIYF.